This T cell receptor (beta chain) was found in a study of response to subunit inactivated influenza vaccine. TCRdb recomputed calls from the RT-PCR reads with MiXCR, one row per CDR3 protein. The profile shows some 160,000 distinct CDR3 sequences, about a tenth of them singletons. The CDR3 covers 15 residues. Between the trimmed V and J ends, which lost 1 base and 3 bases, there was a span of 9 bases. From germline, CDR1 is SGHTA and CDR2 FQGNSA. The TCR sequence derives from a man aged 50 to 59 who received an inactivated influenza vaccine. V gene TRBV7-2 combines with J gene TRBJ2-2; D gene unclear. The sequencing here drew on non-naive T cells sorted from PBMCs, taken about 6 weeks after vaccination. The CDR3 nucleotides are TGTGCCAGCAGCTTAGGGCTTAGCTACACCGGGGAGCTGTTTTTT. Protein product: CASSLGLSYTGELFF.